The rows below give T cell receptor beta chains drawn from one sample of a study of shared clonotypes between healthy human individuals. The table came from immunoSEQ multiplex PCR; TCRdb's copy has only in-frame clones and leaves some out. In the table there are 2 million to 2.5 million clones, roughly 92% of which are singletons. Input material: naive CD4+ T cells from PBMCs. These receptors all stem from a man younger than 35 in good health. Some clones in this sample may be carry-over from other donors' samples. Each CDR3 is given without its conserved first and last residue.

TRBV7-3	TRBJ2-7	ASSLTRGLSYEQY
TRBV7-6	TRBJ2-1	ASSSGRTGRDEQF
TRBV7-9	TRBJ1-1	ASILLGRVDTEAF
TRBV6-6	TRBJ2-6	ASHPSGAGANVLT
TRBV25-1	TRBJ1-1	ASSDKEGVNTEAF
TRBV29-1	TRBJ2-1	SVEGGASGILYNEQF
TRBV14	TRBJ2-7	AIRTGPSYEQY
TRBV7-3	TRBJ2-6	ASSHQGGQSSSGANVLT
TRBV7-9	TRBJ1-2	ASSLNQRQGWDYGYT
TRBV28	TRBJ2-5	ASRPSGGRRQETQY
TRBV19	TRBJ1-2	ASSILAGASYGYT
TRBV30	TRBJ2-1	AWSHTNEQF